These 24 T cell receptor beta chains came from one sample sequenced in a study of OX40 agonist ivuxolimab in advanced cancers. Sequencing used immunoSEQ multiplex PCR; TCRdb keeps in-frame clones, though not all of them. The table lists 60,000 to 90,000 clones, approximately 86% of them singletons, with approximately 0.75% in the top ten. This sample comprised CD4+ or CD8+ T cells sorted from blood, obtained in a trial of the OX40 agonist ivuxolimab. The receptors come from an adult with an advanced solid tumor such as melanoma, head and neck, liver or kidney cancer.

V usage is TRBV7-6 and J usage is TRBJ2-3; D may match TRBD1 or TRBD2 (6 bases each). V was shortened by 3 bases and J by 3 bases, with 16 bases between the two germline ends. Germline CDR1 is SGHVS and CDR2 is FNYEAQ. The CDR3 loop spans 16 amino acids. In DNA, the CDR3 is TGTGCCAGCAGCTTTTTGGAGGGGGGTAGAACAGATACGCAGTATTTT. Translation gives CASSFLEGGRTDTQYF.

The table lists this clone with a count of one. The junction departs from germline at one end; a sequencing error may be responsible. This rearrangement joins TRBV7-7 to TRBJ2-5; D is undetermined. Per the germline V gene, CDR1 is SSHAT and CDR2 is FNYEAQ (reference sequence). The CDR3 runs to 13 residues. The CDR3 DNA follows: TGTGCTAGCAGCTCCAAACATGACGAGACCCAGTACTTC. This codes for CASSSKHDETQYF.

The rearrangement uses TRBV23-1 and TRBJ1-5, with unresolved D. TRBV23-1 belongs to the ORF category, with a function that is uncertain. This CDR3 region has 14 residues. V was cut by 4 bases and J by 4 bases, with 11 bases left in between. CDR3 bases: TGCGCCAGCAGTCGGAGGGCGGGAAATCAGCCCCAGCATTTT. It yields the protein CASSRRAGNQPQHF.

The chain employs TRBV6-1 and TRBJ1-4; no reliable D call. The CDR3 runs to 15 residues. Looked up from germline, CDR1 is MNHNS and CDR2 is SASEGT. V lost 5 bases to trimming and J lost 10 bases, with 20 bases between them. CDR3 sequence reads: CASSSTPGPAGKLFF. CDR3 nucleotides: TGTGCCAGCAGTTCCACGCCGGGTCCGGCAGGAAAACTGTTTTTT.

In the case of this clone: Its ends do not fully match the called genes, so a read error is possible. The CDR3 DNA reads TGTGCTAGCAGCTTAGGGATGAGCTCCTATAATTCACCCCTCCACTTT. It codes for CASSLGMSSYNSPLHF. The V gene is TRBV7-7, the J gene TRBJ1-6; D not resolved. CDR1 and CDR2 (germline): SSHAT, FNYEAQ (reference sequence). The CDR3 sequence is 16 residues long.

This chain joins TRBV5-1 and TRBJ2-5, with 7 bases matching TRBD2. Germline V gene lookup returns CDR1 SGHRS and CDR2 YFSETQ. The CDR3 totals 16 residues. V was clipped by 3 bases and J by 5 bases; unmatched bases: 13. The CDR3 nucleotides read TGCGCCAGCAGCTCGCTGCTAGCGGCGGGAACGGAGACCCAGTACTTC. Translated, it gives CASSSLLAAGTETQYF.

V is TRBV19 and J is TRBJ2-1, with 13 nucleotides matching TRBD2. This CDR3 has 15 amino acids. V lost 8 bases, J lost 6 bases, and 7 bases stayed unmatched. Germline V gene lookup returns CDR1 LNHDA and CDR2 SQIVND (reference sequence). The CDR3 loop is CASGRGLAGVNEQFF. The CDR3 coding sequence is TGTGCCAGTGGTCGTGGACTAGCGGGAGTCAATGAGCAGTTCTTC.

V is TRBV7-3 and J is TRBJ2-6; possibly TRBD1 or TRBD2 for D (5 bases each). The CDR3 runs to 13 residues. V was trimmed by 11 bases and J by 3 bases, leaving 11 bases between them. Germline CDR1 is SGHTA and CDR2 is FQGTGA. CDR3: CAGGFGGANVLTF. The DNA of the CDR3 is TGTGCCGGGGGATTTGGTGGGGCCAACGTCCTGACTTTC.

CDR3 region: CASSLTGVYEQYF. The CDR3, as DNA: TGTGCCAGCAGCCTCACAGGGGTCTACGAGCAGTACTTC. The chain couples TRBV11-2 to TRBJ2-7; 7 bases align to TRBD1. Germline CDR1 reads SGHAT; CDR2 reads FQNNGV. The junction had 4 bases not matched to a gene; V was cut back by 5 bases and J by 3 bases. CDR3 length: 13 amino acids. Full variable domain (remainder filled in from reference TRBV11-2 and TRBJ2-7): EAGVAQSPRYKIIEKRQSVAFWCNPISGHATLYWYQQILGQGPKLLIQFQNNGVVDDSQLPKDRFSAERLKGVDSTLKIQPAKLEDSAVYLCASSLTGVYEQYFGPGTRLTVT.

The chain links TRBV27 to TRBJ1-4; TRBD1 agrees at 7 bases. V was pared by 3 bases and J by 10 bases, with 20 bases of the junction left unmatched. Germline lookup yields CDR1 MNHEY and CDR2 SMNVEV (reference sequence). There are 18 residues in the CDR3. CDR3 residues: CASSFLVHLQGREPKLFF. The DNA for the CDR3 is TGTGCCAGCAGTTTCCTAGTACATCTACAGGGGCGAGAACCAAAACTGTTTTTT.

The genes are TRBV5-1 and TRBJ2-1, with 12 bases fitting TRBD2. Germline V lookup: CDR1 SGHRS, CDR2 YFSETQ. This CDR3 is built from 18 residues. The ends lost 0 bases at V and 4 bases at J; junction bases unmatched: 8. CDR3 protein: CASSLAGTSGPRYNEQFF. The CDR3, as DNA: TGCGCCAGCAGCTTGGCCGGGACTAGCGGGCCTAGGTACAATGAGCAGTTCTTC.

The V call is TRBV28, the J call TRBJ2-1; 12 bases are shared with TRBD2. The CDR3 loop spans 16 amino acids. Per germline, CDR1 MDHEN and CDR2 SYDVKM. The V and J ends lost 4 bases and 4 bases, in that order; junction bases with no gene match: 5. CDR3 sequence: CASSYSGTSGYNEQFF. The CDR3 DNA follows: TGTGCCAGCAGTTATTCCGGGACTAGCGGGTACAATGAGCAGTTCTTC. The full variable domain, in which reference TRBV28 and TRBJ2-1 provide the parts outside the CDR3, is DVKVTQSSRYLVKRTGEKVFLECVQDMDHENMFWYRQDPGLGLRLIYFSYDVKMKEKGDIPEGYSVSREKKERFSLILESASTNQTSMYLCASSYSGTSGYNEQFFGPGTRLTVL.

The J gene is TRBJ2-2, the V gene TRBV10-3; 8 positions match TRBD2. The CDR3 is made up of 18 amino acids. The V gene's germline CDR1 is ENHRY and CDR2 SYGVKD. V lost 4 bases to trimming and J lost 6 bases; unmatched junction nucleotides: 16. The DNA of the CDR3 is TGTGCCATCAGTGGGTGGGTATGTGGGACTAGAATTTCCGGGGAGCTGTTTTTT. This translates into CAISGWVCGTRISGELFF.

The CDR3: CASSLEGSGNEQFF. CDR3 sequence (DNA): TGTGCCAGCAGCTTAGAAGGCAGCGGCAATGAGCAGTTCTTC. The V gene is TRBV7-7, the J gene TRBJ2-1; a possible D gene is TRBD2 (5 bases). The CDR3 has 14 amino acids. The germline gives CDR1 SSHAT, CDR2 FNYEAQ (reference sequence). Deletions cut 1 base from V and 6 bases from J, with 10 bases between.

This clone was counted only a few times. J is TRBJ1-1 and V is TRBV7-8; unclear D gene. The CDR3 totals 14 residues. The ends were cut back, 1 base at V and 0 bases at J, with 6 bases in the middle. CDR1 and CDR2 (germline): SGHVS, FQNEAQ. The CDR3 nucleotides are TGTGCCAGCAGCTTAGGAGGACTGAACACTGAAGCTTTCTTT. This gives the protein CASSLGGLNTEAFF.

V gene TRBV7-2 combines with J gene TRBJ2-7, with D uncertain. The CDR3 covers 14 residues. Trimming cost V 10 bases and J 0 bases, with 16 bases left between them. CDR1 and CDR2 from the germline V gene are SGHTA and FQGNSA. CDR3 protein: CATMVGRSSYEQYF. The CDR3 nucleotides are TGTGCCACAATGGTTGGACGGAGCTCCTACGAGCAGTACTTC.

The chain recombines TRBV19 with TRBJ1-4; TRBD1 matches 7 bases. After removal of 5 bases from V and 3 bases from J, the junction contained 6 bases not matched to a gene. This CDR3 is 15 amino acids long. Germline CDR1 is LNHDA and CDR2 is SQIVND (reference sequence). CDR3 nucleotides: TGTGCCAGTAGTTCCGCAGGGGGAGCTAATGAAAAACTGTTTTTT. Translation: CASSSAGGANEKLFF.

The rearrangement uses TRBV19 and TRBJ2-3; D perhaps matches TRBD1 (5 bases). CDR1 and CDR2 (germline): LNHDA, SQIVND (reference sequence). Trimming stripped 2 bases from V and 3 bases from J, with 12 bases between. The CDR3 is made up of 15 amino acids. CDR3 amino acids: CASSIQQGVTDTQYF. The DNA of the CDR3 is TGTGCCAGTAGTATACAGCAGGGTGTTACAGATACGCAGTATTTT.

This clone has more than one count but fewer than ten. V gene TRBV10-1 combines with J gene TRBJ1-1; the match to TRBD1 covers 8 bases. Unmatched junction bases numbered 6, after V lost 5 bases and J lost 7 bases. In germline, CDR1 is WNHNN, CDR2 SYGVQD (reference sequence). The CDR3 is made up of 13 amino acids. CDR3 protein: CASSTVQGGEAFF. CDR3 DNA: TGCGCCAGCAGTACAGTACAGGGGGGTGAAGCTTTCTTT.

The V and J genes are TRBV7-2 and TRBJ1-5; D unclear. Germline CDR1 is SGHTA and CDR2 is FQGNSA. CDR3 length: 15 residues. With 1 base removed from V and 5 bases from J, the gap between germline ends came to 12 bases. CDR3 sequence: CASSLEAEVYQPQHF. The DNA for the CDR3 is TGTGCCAGCAGCTTAGAGGCGGAGGTTTATCAGCCCCAGCATTTT. The full variable domain, with the rest looked up from reference TRBV7-2 and TRBJ1-5, is GAGVSQSPSNKVTEKGKDVELRCDPISGHTALYWYRQSLGQGLEFLIYFQGNSAPDKSGLPSDRFSAERTGGSVSTLTIQRTQQEDSAVYLCASSLEAEVYQPQHFGDGTRLSIL.

The V call is TRBV30, the J call TRBJ1-1, with D unresolved. The germline CDR1 and CDR2 sequences are GTSNPN and SVGIG (reference sequence). V shed 2 bases and J shed 0 bases, with 7 bases lying between them. CDR3 length equals 13 residues. The CDR3 DNA reads as TGTGCCTGGAGTAGCAGGTTGAACACTGAAGCTTTCTTT. This codes for CAWSSRLNTEAFF. Full variable domain (rest looked up from reference TRBV30 and TRBJ1-1): SQTIHQWPATLVQPVGSPLSLECTVEGTSNPNLYWYRQAAGRGLQLLFYSVGIGQISSEVPQNLSASRPQDRQFILSSKKLLLSDSGFYLCAWSSRLNTEAFFGQGTRLTVV.

The rearrangement links TRBV6-1 to TRBJ2-1; 13 nucleotides line up with TRBD2. V shed 2 bases, J shed 0 bases, and the junction held 13 bases outside the gene matches. Germline V CDR1 and CDR2: MNHNS, SASEGT. CDR3 length: 21 residues. In nucleotides, the CDR3 is TGTGCCAGCAGTGAATTAGACCCGGGACTAGCGGGGTTTGACTCCTACAATGAGCAGTTCTTC. It codes for CASSELDPGLAGFDSYNEQFF.

The chain is built from TRBV2 and TRBJ1-5; 10 bases match TRBD1. The CDR3 spans 14 residues. The V gene end was trimmed by 6 bases and the J gene end by 3 bases; junction bases not matched to a gene: 2. Per germline, CDR1 SNHLY and CDR2 FYNNEI. The CDR3 is CASSRQGANQPQHF. The CDR3, as DNA: TGTGCCAGCAGCAGACAGGGGGCCAATCAGCCCCAGCATTTT.

This chain connects TRBV15 to TRBJ2-7, with 7 bases that match TRBD1. In germline, CDR1 is LNHNV, CDR2 YYDKDF (reference sequence). This CDR3 is 15 amino acids long. Unmatched junction bases numbered 8, after V lost 1 base and J lost 5 bases. The CDR3 sequence is CATSRGFTGAHEQYF. CDR3 DNA sequence: TGTGCCACCAGCAGAGGATTTACAGGGGCCCACGAGCAGTACTTC.